This TCR beta chain was documented in a study of cytomegalovirus exposure and HLA in healthy donors. Study outcomes and limitations: Later findings reportedly placed an Asian-associated ancestry cluster below the roughly 730-donor mean for N-insertions. Later analysis showed most CMV-associated TCR beta chains appearing HLA-restricted. Reports indicated that the classifier achieved high specificity and sensitivity in diagnosing cytomegalovirus status.

Germline V CDR1 and CDR2: SGDLS, YYNGEE. J gave up 6 bases and V 3 bases, and 7 bases lay outside the gene matches. The CDR3 length is 15 residues. Note on this clone: Its matching antigen is unknown.

Researchers ran the PCR with 60 Vbeta and 13 Jbeta primers. Measured with immunoSEQ multiplex PCR; TCRdb has only the in-frame clones, and not every one. The data show around 120,000 clones, with 70% to 85% seen just once and 2.6% held by the top ten. The clonotype comes from a woman aged 55-70 years in good health and CMV-seropositive. The rearrangement links TRBV9 to TRBJ2-3, with 10 bases lining up with TRBD1. The sequenced sample consisted of PBMCs. CDR3 nucleotides: TGTGCCAGCAGCGCCGGGACAGGGGTCCGGGATACGCAGTATTTT. As protein: CASSAGTGVRDTQYF.